This TCR beta chain is from a study of blood T cell repertoires in COVID-19. Background on the study: Both acute and convalescent COVID-19 samples were obtained from the United States, Italy and Spain. Sources were T cells, B-cell-depleted T cells, or PBMCs; the material itself was cDNA or gDNA.

The V gene end was trimmed by 0 bases and the J gene end by 5 bases; junction bases not matched to a gene: 1. The CDR3 covers 15 residues. Per the germline V gene, CDR1 is ENHRY and CDR2 is SYGVKD. A single count supports this clone. Authors' processing steps: Using reference gene primer amplification, nucleated cell counts were estimated. Produced via immunoSEQ multiplex PCR; TCRdb's table is partial and in-frame only. Clone size and V and J calls were adopted from that table, with D and trimming inferred from the DNA. The data contain 100,000 to 150,000 clones, more than 75% of them singletons. This sequence was found in a man between 60 and 70 years old with acute or convalescent COVID-19. Specimen: peripheral blood. The chain has TRBV10-3 and TRBJ2-5; 12 bases agree with TRBD2. Here the CDR3 reads CAISESTSGSETQYF. DNA for the CDR3: TGTGCCATCAGTGAGTCGACTAGCGGGAGTGAGACCCAGTACTTC.